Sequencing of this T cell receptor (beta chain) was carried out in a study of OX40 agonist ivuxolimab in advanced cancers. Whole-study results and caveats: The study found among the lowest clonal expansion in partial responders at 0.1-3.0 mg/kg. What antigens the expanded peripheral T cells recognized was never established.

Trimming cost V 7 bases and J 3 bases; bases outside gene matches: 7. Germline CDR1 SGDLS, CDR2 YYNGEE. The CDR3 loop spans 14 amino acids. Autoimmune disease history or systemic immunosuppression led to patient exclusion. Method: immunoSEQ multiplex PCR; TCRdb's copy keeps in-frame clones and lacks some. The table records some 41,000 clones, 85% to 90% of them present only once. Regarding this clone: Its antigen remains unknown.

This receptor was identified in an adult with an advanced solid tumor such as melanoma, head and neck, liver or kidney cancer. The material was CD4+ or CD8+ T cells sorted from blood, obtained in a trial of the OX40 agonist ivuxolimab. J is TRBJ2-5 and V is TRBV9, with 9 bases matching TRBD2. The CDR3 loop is CASDSGGPEETQYF. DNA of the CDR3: TGTGCCAGCGACAGCGGGGGGCCGGAAGAGACCCAGTACTTC.